This T cell receptor (beta chain) was sequenced during a study of T cells after yellow fever vaccination. The study made its TCR cDNA through 5'RACE template switching. That step introduced a universal primer site along with UMIs. Each CDR3 protein gets one entry after TCRdb re-called the 5' RACE reads with MiXCR. This table has about 320,000 distinct CDR3 sequences, under 15% appearing once. A note on this clonotype: The antigen is undetermined.

Study-wide results and caveats: Reappearance after the booster was seen for most primary-vaccination clones, at 95% to 97% CD4 and 80% to 90% CD8.

V shed 2 bases and J 2 bases; nucleotides not matched to a gene: 3. The CDR3 totals 14 residues. Germline V gives CDR1 SGHNT, CDR2 YYREEE (reference sequence). The rearrangement joins TRBV5-4 to TRBJ2-5, with 7 bases identical to TRBD2. The TCR comes from a man between 18 and 35 years old who received the YFV17D yellow fever vaccine. The sequenced sample was CD4+ T cells sorted from PBMCs, obtained 15 days after the yellow fever booster vaccination. Here the CDR3 DNA reads TGTGCCAGCAGCTTACACGGGGGGCAAGAGACCCAGTACTTC. Its protein product is CASSLHGGQETQYF.